The 15 T cell receptor beta chains listed next were all sequenced from one sample in a study of CD8 T cells in Susac syndrome. After extraction with the RNeasy kit, about 0.5 to 1 ug of the RNA was reverse transcribed using random hexamers. TCRdb reprocessed the immunoSEQ multiplex PCR reads with MiXCR, giving one entry per CDR3 protein. The sample lists about 210,000 distinct CDR3 sequences, 85% to 95% occurring once. What was sequenced was CD4+ T cells from PBMCs. These receptors came from a human donor with multiple sclerosis.

The chain joins TRBV9 to TRBJ2-5; 7 nucleotides match TRBD2. Per the germline V gene, CDR1 is SGDLS and CDR2 is YYNGEE. V trimming: 0 bases; J trimming: 3 bases; junction bases outside the gene matches: 5. This CDR3 comprises 15 residues. CDR3 in amino acids: CASSVAAGVEETQYF. The CDR3, as DNA: TGTGCCAGCAGCGTAGCGGCGGGGGTGGAAGAGACCCAGTACTTC.

The chain employs TRBV5-8 and TRBJ1-1, with 8 bases lining up with TRBD1. J was trimmed by 8 bases and V by 4 bases; bases with no gene match: 7. Germline-derived CDR1 and CDR2 are SGHTS and YDEGEE. The CDR3 has 13 residues. CDR3 loop: CASSLDRDREAFF. Here the CDR3 DNA reads TGTGCCAGCAGCCTGGACAGGGATAGGGAAGCTTTCTTT.

This sequence joins TRBV2 and TRBJ1-2, with D possibly being TRBD1 (6 bases). The germline V gene has CDR1 SNHLY and CDR2 FYNNEI. The V end lost 4 bases, the J end lost 1 base, and 13 bases lay between the germline ends. This CDR3 region has 15 residues. The CDR3, as DNA: TGTGCCAGCAGTGGAGACGGGGGCGTTAACTATGGCTACACCTTC. This encodes CASSGDGGVNYGYTF.

V gene TRBV5-4 combines with J gene TRBJ2-3; perhaps D is TRBD1 or TRBD2 (6 bases each). Germline CDR1 reads SGHNT; CDR2 reads YYREEE (reference sequence). The CDR3 spans 15 residues. Trimming took off 4 bases at V and 5 bases at J, with 17 bases between the two ends. CDR3 amino acids: CASSPAGQGRDTQYF. For the CDR3, the DNA is TGTGCCAGCAGCCCAGCGGGCCAGGGGAGAGATACGCAGTATTTT.

The chain has TRBV7-3 and TRBJ2-7; D gene ambiguous. Per germline, CDR1 SGHTA and CDR2 FQGTGA. V was clipped by 5 bases and J by 2 bases, with 10 bases between them. There are 13 residues in the CDR3. The CDR3 is CASSMGAAYEQYF. The CDR3 nucleotides are TGTGCCAGCAGCATGGGCGCGGCCTACGAGCAGTACTTC.

The chain employs TRBV13 and TRBJ2-7, with D possibly matching TRBD2 (6 bases). The germline V gene encodes CDR1 PRHDT and CDR2 FYEKMQ (reference sequence). CDR3 length: 14 residues. Trimming took 3 bases from V and 0 from J, leaving 9 bases between them. DNA for the CDR3: TGTGCCAGCAGCTTGGGGGGTAGCTCCTACGAGCAGTACGTC. It translates to CASSLGGSSYEQYV.

The chain uses TRBV5-4 and TRBJ2-5, with 7 bases that match TRBD2. The CDR3 length is 15 residues. Per the germline V gene, CDR1 is SGHNT and CDR2 is YYREEE (reference sequence). Trimming took 1 base from V and 5 from J; bases not matched to a gene: 8. The CDR3 bases are TGTGCCAGCAGCTTGAGCGGGGTACGACGGGAGACCCAGTACTTC. Translating gives CASSLSGVRRETQYF.

The V call is TRBV3-1, the J call TRBJ1-1; possible D gene TRBD1, 6 bases. Trimming left V 1 base short and J 1 base short, with 7 bases between. The CDR3 totals 14 residues. Germline V gene lookup returns CDR1 LGHDT and CDR2 YNNKEL (reference sequence). CDR3 DNA sequence: TGTGCCAGCAGCCAAGGGGGGCCGAACACTGAAGCTTTCTTT. Protein sequence: CASSQGGPNTEAFF.

The chain combines TRBV30 with TRBJ1-6; tentative D call: TRBD1 (5 bases). Trimming pared 5 bases from V and 7 bases from J, leaving 12 bases between. Germline-derived CDR1 and CDR2 are GTSNPN and SVGIG (reference sequence). CDR3 length: 13 residues. This chain's CDR3 is CAWRQGVNSPLHF. Here the CDR3 DNA reads TGTGCCTGGCGTCAGGGTGTGAATTCACCCCTCCACTTT.

The V and J genes are TRBV29-1 and TRBJ1-1, with D maybe TRBD1 (6 bases). The length of the CDR3 is 13 residues. V lost 4 bases and J lost 8, with 17 bases in between. Germline loops: CDR1 SQVTM, CDR2 ANQGSEA. For the CDR3, the DNA is TGCAGCGTTGTAGTGCGGGGGCCAAGCGAAGCTTTCTTT. It specifies CSVVVRGPSEAFF.

The chain combines TRBV12-3 or TRBV12-4 with TRBJ2-1; tentatively, D is TRBD2 (6 bases). The CDR3 has 15 amino acids. With 1 base removed from V and 3 bases from J, the gap between germline ends came to 10 bases. CDR3 residues: CASSLVGGIYNEQFF. In DNA, the CDR3 is TGTGCCAGCAGTTTAGTGGGGGGAATCTACAATGAGCAGTTCTTC.

The gene calls are TRBV20-1 and TRBJ2-3; the D is unclear. Trimming removed 0 bases at V and 4 bases at J, with 14 bases between. The CDR3 contains 15 residues. The V gene's germline CDR1 is DFQATT and CDR2 SNEGSKA (reference sequence). The CDR3 nucleotides read TGCAGTGCTAGAGAACTGAACAAGGGCGCAGATACGCAGTATTTT. Its translation: CSARELNKGADTQYF.

The chain is built from TRBV6-5 and TRBJ2-1; 12 bases map to TRBD2. This CDR3 contains 15 residues. The germline CDR1 and CDR2 sequences are MNHEY and SVGAGI. V shed 5 bases, J shed 7 bases, and the junction held 6 bases outside the gene matches. The CDR3 protein is CASSKASGGVNEQFF. The CDR3 nucleotides are TGTGCCAGCAGTAAGGCTAGCGGGGGGGTTAATGAGCAGTTCTTC.

This chain connects TRBV2 to TRBJ2-3; 9 bases are shared with TRBD1. V shed 1 base, J shed 4 bases, and the junction held 3 bases outside the gene matches. CDR3 length: 15 residues. CDR1 and CDR2 (germline): SNHLY, FYNNEI. Here the CDR3 DNA reads TGTGCCAGCAGTGAAGAGGGACAGGGAGCAGATACGCAGTATTTT. It yields the protein CASSEEGQGADTQYF. The entire variable domain, with the rest obtained from reference TRBV2 and TRBJ2-3, is as follows: EPEVTQTPSHQVTQMGQEVILRCVPISNHLYFYWYRQILGQKVEFLVSFYNNEISEKSEIFDDQFSVERPDGSNFTLKIRSTKLEDSAMYFCASSEEGQGADTQYFGPGTRLTVL.

This clonotype came up once. The chain carries TRBV29-1 and TRBJ2-2; D uncertain. The CDR3 covers 13 residues. CDR1 and CDR2 (germline): SQVTM, ANQGSEA. Between the trimmed V and J ends, which lost 3 bases and 1 base, there was a span of 6 bases. Here the CDR3 reads CSVDALNTGELFF. CDR3 DNA: TGCAGCGTTGACGCCCTGAACACCGGGGAGCTGTTTTTT.